A selection of T cell receptor beta chains follows, all from one sample in a study of blood T cell repertoires in COVID-19. The data were produced by immunoSEQ multiplex PCR, yet TCRdb's version contains in-frame clones alone and is incomplete. Among about 160,000 clones listed, 60% to 80% were seen once. The source material was peripheral blood. Source of these receptors: a man between 65 and 79 years old with acute or convalescent COVID-19. CDR3s include the opening cysteine and the closing phenylalanine or tryptophan. D genes are given only for firm matches. Part of the rows lack a size; the others show once, few, many or a class for expanded clones.

>TRBJ1-2|TRBD1|NA|TRBV7-6
CASSLEGQGFGGYTF
TGTGCCAGCAGCTTAGAAGGACAGGGGTTCGGGGGCTACACCTTC
>TRBJ1-4|TRBD1|NA|TRBV10-2
CASSEFATGADNEKLFF
TGCGCCAGCAGTGAGTTTGCTACAGGGGCAGATAATGAAAAACTGTTTTTT
>TRBJ2-7|NA|NA|TRBV6-6
CASSSHLPYEQYF
TGTGCCAGCAGTTCTCACTTGCCTTACGAGCAGTACTTC
>TRBJ2-5|TRBD1|NA|TRBV12-3/TRBV12-4
CASSSQGMGTQYF
TGTGCCAGCAGCTCACAGGGGATGGGGACCCAGTACTTC
>TRBJ2-5|NA|few|TRBV5-4
CASSLLTGSRTQETQYF
TGTGCCAGCAGCTTATTAACGGGGTCGAGGACTCAAGAGACCCAGTACTTC
>TRBJ1-2|TRBD1|NA|TRBV2
CASSEGQGFEGYTF
TGTGCCAGCAGCGAAGGACAGGGTTTTGAGGGCTACACCTTC
>TRBJ1-6|TRBD1|NA|TRBV6-6
CASSYQGGSPLHF
TGTGCCAGCAGTTATCAGGGGGGATCACCCCTCCACTTT
>TRBJ1-1|TRBD1|NA|TRBV10-3
CATTFQGDTEAFF
TGTGCCACCACCTTCCAGGGGGACACTGAAGCTTTCTTT
>TRBJ1-1|TRBD1|NA|TRBV28
CASSRTTGGGGNTEAFF
TGTGCCAGCAGCCGGACCACAGGGGGAGGTGGGAACACTGAAGCTTTCTTT
>TRBJ2-1|TRBD2|NA|TRBV6-2/TRBV6-3
CASSYGTSGPPYNEQFF
TGTGCCAGCAGTTATGGGACTAGCGGCCCCCCTTACAATGAGCAGTTCTTC
>TRBJ2-7|NA|NA|TRBV14
CASSQDSSLREQYF
TGTGCCAGCAGCCAGGACTCTAGCCTTCGAGAGCAGTACTTC
>TRBJ2-1|TRBD2|NA|TRBV5-1
CASSLGPAGVNNEQFF
TGCGCCAGCAGCTTGGGGCCAGCGGGAGTCAACAATGAGCAGTTCTTC
>TRBJ2-3|TRBD2|NA|TRBV5-1
CASSYSSGRAVNTQYF
TGCGCCAGCAGCTATAGTAGCGGGAGGGCCGTGAATACGCAGTATTTT
>TRBJ2-3|TRBD1|NA|TRBV7-9
CASSQGQGADTQYF
TGTGCCAGCAGCCAAGGACAGGGGGCAGATACGCAGTATTTT
>TRBJ1-5|TRBD1|NA|TRBV19
CASSPDRGRASAQHF
TGTGCCAGTAGCCCCGACAGGGGGCGGGCATCGGCCCAGCATTTT
>TRBJ2-5|TRBD1|NA|TRBV25-1
CASSESRRDRGLGWTQYF
TGTGCCAGCAGTGAATCACGCCGGGACAGGGGGCTTGGGTGGACCCAGTACTTC
>TRBJ1-3|NA|few|TRBV28
CASSDSGTRGNTIYF
TGTGCCAGCAGCGATTCCGGGACACGTGGAAACACCATATATTTT
>TRBJ2-1|NA|NA|TRBV19
CASSIDRSAGSPYNEQFF
TGTGCCAGTAGTATAGATCGGTCGGCGGGAAGTCCCTACAATGAGCAGTTCTTC
>TRBJ1-6|NA|many|TRBV28
CASSLVDRRGNSPLHF
TGTGCCAGCAGTTTGGTAGATCGTCGCGGGAATTCACCCCTCCACTTT
>TRBJ1-4|NA|NA|TRBV6-5
CASRSGGAQNEKLFF
TGTGCCAGCAGATCGGGGGGCGCGCAGAATGAAAAACTGTTTTTT
>TRBJ1-2|NA|once|TRBV21-1
CASSKNRNGYTF
TGTGCCAGCAGCAAAAACAGGAACGGCTACACCTTC
>TRBJ2-3|TRBD2|NA|TRBV2
CASSSTSGGNTDTQYF
TGTGCCAGCAGTTCAACTAGCGGGGGAAACACAGATACGCAGTATTTT
>TRBJ1-5|NA|NA|TRBV19
CASRERGSLHQPQHF
TGTGCCAGTAGGGAGCGGGGGAGTCTCCATCAGCCCCAGCATTTT
>TRBJ2-5|NA|NA|TRBV7-9
CASSSLSTPGETQYF
TGTGCCAGCAGTTCTCTTTCCACCCCGGGGGAGACCCAGTACTTC
>TRBJ2-7|NA|NA|TRBV24-1
CATSDGADTVWPYEQYF
TGTGCCACCAGTGATGGGGCGGACACGGTTTGGCCCTACGAGCAGTACTTC